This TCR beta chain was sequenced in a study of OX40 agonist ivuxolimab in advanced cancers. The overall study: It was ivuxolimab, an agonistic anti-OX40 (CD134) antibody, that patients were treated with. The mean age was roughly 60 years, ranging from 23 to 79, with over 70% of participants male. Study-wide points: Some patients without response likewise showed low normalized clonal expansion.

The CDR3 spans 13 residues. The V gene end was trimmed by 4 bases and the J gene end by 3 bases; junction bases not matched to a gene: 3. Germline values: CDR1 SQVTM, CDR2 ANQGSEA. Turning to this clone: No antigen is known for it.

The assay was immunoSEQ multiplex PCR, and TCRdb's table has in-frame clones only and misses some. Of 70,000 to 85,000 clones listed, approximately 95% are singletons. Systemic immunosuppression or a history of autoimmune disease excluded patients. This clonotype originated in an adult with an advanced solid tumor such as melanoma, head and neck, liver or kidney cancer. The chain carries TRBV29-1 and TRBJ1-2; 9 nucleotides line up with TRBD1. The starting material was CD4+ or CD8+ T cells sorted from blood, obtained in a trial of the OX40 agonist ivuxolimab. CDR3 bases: TGCAGCGTTGGGGGACAGGGCTACTATGGCTACACCTTC. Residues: CSVGGQGYYGYTF.